This record looks at one T cell receptor beta chain sequence and its context. TCRdb's table, derived via immunoSEQ multiplex PCR, lists solely in-frame clones and lacks some. The data contain 79,000 or so clones, 90% to 95% of them seen just once; the ten biggest clones take up approximately 0.4%. These data are taken from a study of technical replicates of blood from four donors. Germline CDR1 reads LGHNA; CDR2 reads YSLEER. Trimming removed 8 bases from V and 4 bases from J; junction bases left unmatched: 4. The length of the CDR3 is 14 residues. The chain is built from TRBV4-3 and TRBJ2-2; 10 nucleotides align to TRBD1. This TCR came from a human donor in good health. The source material was T cells isolated from PBMCs. The CDR3: CASCRDRGTGELFF. CDR3 nucleotide sequence: TGCGCCAGCTGCCGGGACAGGGGCACCGGGGAGCTGTTTTTT.